These 22 T cell receptor beta chains were sequenced from one sample in a study of blood T cell repertoires in COVID-19 (dated by TCRdb to between 2020 and 2021). Library method: the immunoSEQ multiplex PCR assay. Entries here come from immuneACCESS through TCRdb and include only in-frame sequences with V and J called. Some clones fail to appear in such tables; in the studies checked, an unresolved V gene covers under half of the shortfall, and the cause of the remainder is unknown. The sample contains 310,000 or so clones, approximately 88% of them found a single time. The biggest ten clones account for 8% to 9% of the sample. The sequencing input was PBMCs or T cells enriched from blood (not recorded which). The source of these receptors is a woman under 30 who had recovered from COVID-19.

The V call is TRBV29-1, the J call TRBJ1-1; 8 bases agree with TRBD1. The CDR3 loop spans 13 amino acids. Germline V gene data show CDR1 as SQVTM and CDR2 as ANQGSEA. V gave up 6 bases and J gave up 1 base; unmatched junction bases: 4. CDR3 sequence: CSVRGQANTEAFF. CDR3 nucleotide sequence: TGCAGCGTCCGGGGACAGGCGAACACTGAAGCTTTCTTT. Based on the CDR3 plus reference TRBV29-1 and TRBJ1-1, the full variable domain is SAVISQKPSRDICQRGTSLTIQCQVDSQVTMMFWYRQQPGQSLTLIATANQGSEATYESGFVIDKFPISRPNLTFSTLTVSNMSPEDSSIYLCSVRGQANTEAFFGQGTRLTVV.

This chain uses TRBV7-9 with TRBJ1-1, with D possibly matching TRBD1 (6 bases). The CDR3 spans 14 residues. The V and J ends lost 2 bases and 5 bases respectively, with 12 bases between them. In germline, CDR1 is SEHNR, CDR2 FQNEAQ (reference sequence). CDR3 residues: CASSLTGTQTEAFF. The CDR3 DNA is TGTGCCAGCAGCTTAACCGGGACACAGACTGAAGCTTTCTTT.

This chain links TRBV7-6 with TRBJ1-6, with 8 bases that match TRBD1. The CDR3 is made up of 18 amino acids. Germline V gene lookup returns CDR1 SGHVS and CDR2 FNYEAQ. Trimming removed 5 bases from V and 7 bases from J; junction bases left unmatched: 16. This CDR3 is CASSPRAARGLLNSPLHF. The CDR3 DNA sequence: TGTGCCAGCAGCCCACGAGCTGCCAGGGGGCTCTTGAATTCACCCCTCCACTTT.

The rearrangement links TRBV5-1 to TRBJ1-6, with TRBD1 as a possible D gene (6 bases). Germline V gene lookup returns CDR1 SGHRS and CDR2 YFSETQ. V was cut by 1 base and J by 6 bases, with 11 bases left in between. This CDR3 is built from 15 residues. The CDR3 nucleotides read TGCGCCAGCAGCTTGCGGACAGATCTTAATTCACCCCTCCACTTT. As protein: CASSLRTDLNSPLHF.

The rearrangement joins TRBV11-2 to TRBJ2-1; D gene ambiguous. The V end lost 3 bases, the J end lost 7 bases, and 13 bases lay between the germline ends. Germline V gene lookup returns CDR1 SGHAT and CDR2 FQNNGV. This CDR3 is built from 14 residues. CDR3 nucleotide sequence: TGTGCCAGCAGCTTTCTTGATGCGGTTAATGAGCAGTTCTTC. This sequence encodes CASSFLDAVNEQFF.

The chain couples TRBV6-5 to TRBJ1-1; 7 bases are a match to TRBD1. CDR1 and CDR2 (germline): MNHEY, SVGAGI. V trimming: 5 bases; J trimming: 5 bases; junction bases outside the gene matches: 5. The CDR3 is 13 amino acids. The CDR3 region is CASSRDRATEAFF. The CDR3 DNA follows: TGTGCCAGCAGTCGAGACAGGGCGACTGAAGCTTTCTTT.

This chain links TRBV7-9 with TRBJ1-5, with D hard to call. The CDR3 runs to 13 residues. The V gene lost 1 base and the J gene lost 7 bases, with 8 bases spanning the gap. Germline CDR1 reads SEHNR; CDR2 reads FQNEAQ (reference sequence). DNA for the CDR3: TGTGCCAGCAGCTTAGGGCTCTGGCAGCCCCAGCATTTT. It is translated as CASSLGLWQPQHF.

This clone was detected a few times. This chain connects TRBV4-2 to TRBJ2-1; unclear D gene. V lost 0 bases to trimming and J lost 9 bases, with 6 bases between them. Germline lookup yields CDR1 LGHNA and CDR2 YNFKEQ. This CDR3 is built from 12 residues. The CDR3 loop reads CASSQDFSEQFF. The CDR3, as DNA: TGTGCCAGCAGCCAAGACTTCAGTGAGCAGTTCTTC.

The gene calls are TRBV4-3 and TRBJ2-1; 10 bases line up with TRBD2. The J segment lost 8 bases and the V segment lost 2 bases, leaving 6 bases of the junction unmatched. The CDR3 is 15 residues long. Germline loops: CDR1 LGHNA, CDR2 YSLEER. The CDR3 loop reads CASSQLAGAIHEQFF. In DNA form, the CDR3 reads TGCGCCAGCAGCCAACTAGCGGGGGCAATTCATGAGCAGTTCTTC.

This chain joins TRBV5-1 and TRBJ2-1, with D hard to call. Germline CDR1 and CDR2: SGHRS and YFSETQ. The V end was cut by 4 bases, the J end by 5 bases, with 13 bases between. This CDR3 is 14 amino acids long. CDR3 residues: CASSPPQRDNEQFF. DNA for the CDR3: TGCGCCAGCAGCCCTCCCCAACGGGACAATGAGCAGTTCTTC.

This rearrangement joins TRBV7-2 to TRBJ1-6; weak D call: TRBD1 (6 bases). The CDR3 totals 16 residues. Germline CDR1 and CDR2: SGHTA and FQGNSA. V was trimmed by 2 bases and J by 9 bases, leaving 17 bases between them. CDR3 amino acids: CASSLQGWALGSPLHF. The CDR3 coding sequence is TGTGCCAGCAGCTTACAGGGGTGGGCCCTTGGTTCACCCCTCCACTTT.

The rearrangement joins TRBV19 to TRBJ2-6; possibly TRBD2 for D (6 bases). V was trimmed by 3 bases and J by 0 bases, leaving 12 bases between them. This CDR3 spans 17 amino acids. The germline gives CDR1 LNHDA, CDR2 SQIVND (reference sequence). In DNA form, the CDR3 reads TGTGCCAGTAGTATCGCCACAGCGGGCTCTGGGGCCAACGTCCTGACTTTC. The encoded protein is CASSIATAGSGANVLTF.

The chain uses TRBV5-6 and TRBJ1-5; 7 bases line up with TRBD1. With V trimmed by 4 bases and J by 7 bases, 8 bases remained unmatched. Germline V gene data show CDR1 as SGHDT and CDR2 as YYEEEE. This CDR3 contains 14 residues. Here the CDR3 DNA reads TGTGCCAGCAGCCTCGAAGGGGGCACGCAGCCCCAGCATTTT. Amino acid sequence: CASSLEGGTQPQHF.

The genes are TRBV2 and TRBJ1-5; TRBD1 might be the D (5 bases). The CDR3 is made up of 15 amino acids. The germline V and J ends were trimmed by 3 bases and 1 base, with 10 bases remaining between them. CDR1 and CDR2 (germline): SNHLY, FYNNEI. The CDR3 DNA reads TGTGCCAGCAGTGAGGGTAGGGGCAGCAATCAGCCCCAGCATTTT. As protein: CASSEGRGSNQPQHF.

This clone was recorded at least ten times. The chain combines TRBV9 with TRBJ2-2; D call uncertain. This CDR3 region has 18 residues. CDR1 SGDLS and CDR2 YYNGEE come from the germline V gene. Trimming removed 3 bases at V and 1 base at J, with 19 bases between. The CDR3 DNA is TGTGCCAGCAGCGAACTCCCCGAGAGGCTACGGAACACCGGGGAGCTGTTTTTT. Protein: CASSELPERLRNTGELFF. Filled out from reference TRBV9 and TRBJ2-2, the complete variable domain reads DSGVTQTPKHLITATGQRVTLRCSPRSGDLSVYWYQQSLDQGLQFLIQYYNGEERAKGNILERFSAQQFPDLHSELNLSSLELGDSALYFCASSELPERLRNTGELFFGEGSRLTVL.

This chain connects TRBV3-1 (or the pseudogene TRBV3-2) to TRBJ1-2; the D is unclear. Germline V gene lookup returns CDR1 LGHDT and CDR2 YNNKEL (reference sequence). Trimming left V 4 bases short and J 3 bases short, with 9 bases between. This CDR3 is built from 13 residues. The CDR3 loop reads CASSLRRDYGYTF. As DNA, the CDR3 is TGTGCCAGCAGCCTTCGACGGGACTATGGCTACACCTTC.

V is TRBV6-1 and J is TRBJ2-1, with 10 positions matching TRBD2. The CDR3 runs 16 residues. The ends lost 4 bases at V and 0 bases at J; junction bases unmatched: 3. The germline V gene has CDR1 MNHNS and CDR2 SASEGT. Written as DNA, the CDR3 is TGTGCCAGCAGTGGGAAGCGGGGGGGCTCCTACAATGAGCAGTTCTTC. Its translation: CASSGKRGGSYNEQFF.

The genes are TRBV27 and TRBJ1-5; D not certain. This CDR3 has 13 residues. The germline V and J ends were trimmed by 3 bases and 5 bases, with 8 bases remaining between them. CDR1 MNHEY and CDR2 SMNVEV come from the germline V gene (reference sequence). DNA for the CDR3: TGTGCCAGCAGTTTCGGGAGGGATCAGCCCCAGCATTTT. Translating gives CASSFGRDQPQHF.

J is TRBJ2-7 and V is TRBV6-5; 10 bases line up with TRBD2. Germline CDR1 reads MNHEY; CDR2 reads SVGAGI. The CDR3 extends over 15 amino acids. V lost 6 bases to trimming and J lost 0 bases; unmatched junction nucleotides: 5. The CDR3 loop is CASSLLAGLSYEQYF. In DNA, the CDR3 is TGTGCCAGCAGCTTACTAGCGGGGCTCTCCTACGAGCAGTACTTC.

V is TRBV6-2 or TRBV6-3 and J is TRBJ2-3; 14 bases match TRBD2. CDR3 size: 19 residues. J was trimmed by 2 bases and V by 5 bases; bases with no gene match: 12. The germline V gene encodes CDR1 MNHEY and CDR2 SVGEGT. The CDR3 sequence is CASSALPGLAGAHTDTQYF. CDR3 coding DNA: TGTGCCAGCAGTGCCCTCCCGGGACTAGCGGGGGCCCACACAGATACGCAGTATTTT.

This sequence joins TRBV27 and TRBJ2-7; 13 bases line up with TRBD2. V shed 5 bases and J 4 bases; nucleotides not matched to a gene: 11. In germline, CDR1 is MNHEY, CDR2 SMNVEV (reference sequence). The CDR3 extends over 17 amino acids. The CDR3 bases are TGTGCCAGCAGTGGAGATCCGGGACTAGCGGGACCATACGAGCAGTACTTC. Protein product: CASSGDPGLAGPYEQYF.

The CDR3 coding sequence is TGTGCCAGTAGTATAGATACTTCCCGCTACGAGCAGTACTTC. It encodes CASSIDTSRYEQYF. The genes are TRBV19 and TRBJ2-7; D unresolved. Germline V gene lookup returns CDR1 LNHDA and CDR2 SQIVND (reference sequence). The CDR3 is 14 residues long. Trimming left V 0 bases short and J 3 bases short, with 9 bases between. The whole variable domain, filled in from reference TRBV19 and TRBJ2-7, reads DGGITQSPKYLFRKEGQNVTLSCEQNLNHDAMYWYRQDPGQGLRLIYYSQIVNDFQKGDIAEGYSVSREKKESFPLTVTSAQKNPTAFYLCASSIDTSRYEQYFGPGTRLTVT.